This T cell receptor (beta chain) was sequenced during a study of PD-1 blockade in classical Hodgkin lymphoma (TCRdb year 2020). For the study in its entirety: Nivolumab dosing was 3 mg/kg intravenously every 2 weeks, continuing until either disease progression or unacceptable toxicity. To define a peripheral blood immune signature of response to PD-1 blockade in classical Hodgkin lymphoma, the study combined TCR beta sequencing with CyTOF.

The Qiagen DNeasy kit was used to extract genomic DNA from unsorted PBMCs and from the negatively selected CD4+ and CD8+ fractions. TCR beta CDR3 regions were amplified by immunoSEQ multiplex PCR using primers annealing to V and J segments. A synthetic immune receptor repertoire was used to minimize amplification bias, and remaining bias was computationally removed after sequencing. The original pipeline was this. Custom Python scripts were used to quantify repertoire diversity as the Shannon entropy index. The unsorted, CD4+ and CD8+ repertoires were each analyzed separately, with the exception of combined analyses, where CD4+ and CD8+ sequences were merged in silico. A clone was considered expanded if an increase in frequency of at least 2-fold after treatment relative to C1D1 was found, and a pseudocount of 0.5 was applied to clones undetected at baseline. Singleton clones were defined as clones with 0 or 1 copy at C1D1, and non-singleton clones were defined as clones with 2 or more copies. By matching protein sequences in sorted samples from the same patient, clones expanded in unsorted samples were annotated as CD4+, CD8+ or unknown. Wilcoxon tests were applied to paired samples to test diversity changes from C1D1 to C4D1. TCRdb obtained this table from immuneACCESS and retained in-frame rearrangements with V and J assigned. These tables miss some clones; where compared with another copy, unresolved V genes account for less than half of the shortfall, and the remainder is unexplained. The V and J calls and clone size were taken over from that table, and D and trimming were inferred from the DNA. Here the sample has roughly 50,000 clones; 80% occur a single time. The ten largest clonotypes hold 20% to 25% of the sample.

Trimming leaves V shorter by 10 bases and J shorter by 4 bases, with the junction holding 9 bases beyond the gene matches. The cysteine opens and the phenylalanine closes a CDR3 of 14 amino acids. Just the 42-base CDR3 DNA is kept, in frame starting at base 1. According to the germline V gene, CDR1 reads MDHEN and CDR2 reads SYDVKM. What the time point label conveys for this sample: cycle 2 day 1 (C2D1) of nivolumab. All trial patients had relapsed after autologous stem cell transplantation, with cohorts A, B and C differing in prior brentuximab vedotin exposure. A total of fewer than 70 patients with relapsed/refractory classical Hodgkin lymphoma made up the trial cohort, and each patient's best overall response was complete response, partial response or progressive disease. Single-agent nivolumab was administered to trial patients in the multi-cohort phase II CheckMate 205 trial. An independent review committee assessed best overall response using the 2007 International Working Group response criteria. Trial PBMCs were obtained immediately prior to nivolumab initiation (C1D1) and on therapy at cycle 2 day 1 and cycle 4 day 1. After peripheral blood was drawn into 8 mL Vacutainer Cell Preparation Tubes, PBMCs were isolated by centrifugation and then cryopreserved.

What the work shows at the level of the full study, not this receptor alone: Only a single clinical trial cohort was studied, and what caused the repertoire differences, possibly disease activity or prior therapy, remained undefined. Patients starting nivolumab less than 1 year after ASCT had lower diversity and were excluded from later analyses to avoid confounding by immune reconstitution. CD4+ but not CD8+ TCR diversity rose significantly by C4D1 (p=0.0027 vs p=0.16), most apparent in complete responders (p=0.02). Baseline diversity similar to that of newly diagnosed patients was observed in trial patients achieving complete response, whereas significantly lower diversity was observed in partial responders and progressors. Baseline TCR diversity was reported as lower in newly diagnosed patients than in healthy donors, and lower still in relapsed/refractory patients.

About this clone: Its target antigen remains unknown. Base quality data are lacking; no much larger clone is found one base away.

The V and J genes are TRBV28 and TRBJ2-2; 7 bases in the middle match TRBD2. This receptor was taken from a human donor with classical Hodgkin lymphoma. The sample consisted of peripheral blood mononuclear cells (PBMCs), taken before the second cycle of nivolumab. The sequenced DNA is TGTGCCACCCGAAGCGGGACGGGCACCGGGGAGCTGTTTTTT. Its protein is CATRSGTGTGELFF. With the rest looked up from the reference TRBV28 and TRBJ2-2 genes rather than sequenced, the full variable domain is DVKVTQSSRYLVKRTGEKVFLECVQDMDHENMFWYRQDPGLGLRLIYFSYDVKMKEKGDIPEGYSVSREKKERFSLILESASTNQTSMYLCATRSGTGTGELFFGEGSRLTVL.